The sequence of this T cell receptor (beta chain) was determined in a study of human T cells and chemical hapten exposure. Study at large: TCR yields differed between samples (mainly from small differences in pooled library volume).

This CDR3 comprises 17 residues. Germline V CDR1 and CDR2: SGHAT, FQNNGV. Trimming took off 2 bases at V and 2 bases at J, with 18 bases between the two ends. Separate cDNA molecules received unique molecular identifiers, which the library attached to them. TCRdb re-derived calls from the RACE reads in MiXCR, one entry per CDR3 protein. Counted here are some 90,000 distinct CDR3 sequences, 11% occurring once; the ten biggest clones make up about 3%. Stated time point: patch test 2, 6 weeks after DPC sensitization. Treatment given: therapeutic diphenylcyclopropenone sensitization with weekly scalp DPC.

Sequencing was performed on whole blood, taken in connection with sensitization to the hapten diphenylcyclopropenone (DPC). The chain carries TRBV11-2 and TRBJ2-5, with a possible D match to TRBD2 (5 bases). The receptor comes from a woman between 40 and 55 years old with alopecia areata. Some clones in this sample may be carry-over from other donors' samples. CDR3 sequence (DNA): TGTGCCAGCAGCTTAACGCCCGGACGGGAAATACAAGAGACCCAGTACTTC. Protein: CASSLTPGREIQETQYF.